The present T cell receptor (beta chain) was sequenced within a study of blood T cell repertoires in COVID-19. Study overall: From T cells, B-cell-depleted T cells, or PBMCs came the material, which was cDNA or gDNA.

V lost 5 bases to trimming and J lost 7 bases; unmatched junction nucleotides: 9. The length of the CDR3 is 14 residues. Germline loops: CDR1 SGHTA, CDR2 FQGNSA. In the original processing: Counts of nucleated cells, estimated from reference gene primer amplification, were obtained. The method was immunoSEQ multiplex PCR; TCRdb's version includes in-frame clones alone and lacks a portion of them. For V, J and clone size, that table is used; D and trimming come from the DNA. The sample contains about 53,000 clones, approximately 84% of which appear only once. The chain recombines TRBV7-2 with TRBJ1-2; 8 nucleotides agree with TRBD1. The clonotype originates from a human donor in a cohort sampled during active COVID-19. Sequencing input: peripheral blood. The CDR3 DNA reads TGTGCCAGCAGCACAGGGGGAATCGCCTCTGGCTACACCTTC. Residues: CASSTGGIASGYTF.